Only a few counts were recorded for the clone carrying this TCR beta chain. These data originate in a study of identical twins. CDR1 is DFQATT and CDR2 is SNEGSKA in the germline V gene (reference sequence). CDR3 length equals 10 residues. TCRdb reanalysed the 5' RACE reads using MiXCR and keeps one entry per CDR3 protein. The sample lists more than 400,000 distinct CDR3 sequences, 12% to 15% occurring once. The sample was also linked to a second study, of yellow fever vaccine responses in identical twins.

The sequenced sample consisted of CD4+ T cells sorted from blood. The chain has TRBV20-1 and TRBJ2-1; perhaps TRBD1 as D (5 bases). This sequence was found in a woman between 18 and 30 years old in good health. The CDR3 DNA reads TGCCTAAGGGGTTTCAATGAGCAGTTCTTC. This codes for CLRGFNEQFF.